The table lists the clone carrying this T cell receptor beta chain with a few counts. The antigen is not known. The record originates from a study of beta chain features in type 1 diabetes. The overall study: On cell yields, gender and age, patients and healthy donors were similar. Broader study findings: A moderate, significant TCRB CDR3 shortening appeared in type 1 diabetes across four CD4+ subsets. PCR might pick shorter templates more often, in the same way for patients and controls.

CDR1 is SEHNR and CDR2 is FQNEAQ in the germline V gene (reference sequence). The ends lost 1 base at V and 5 bases at J; junction bases unmatched: 10. The CDR3 runs 17 residues. The authors reverse transcribed all of the isolated RNA, so sequencing captured expressed TCRB transcripts. Profiling relied on immunoSEQ multiplex PCR, and the TCRdb table lists in-frame clones only, not all of them. The sample records around 690,000 clones, 9.5% to 15% being singletons. The sequenced material came from naive CD4+ T cells from blood. This receptor was obtained from a man aged 25 to 40 with type 1 diabetes. The chain couples TRBV7-9 to TRBJ2-7, with TRBD1 matching 11 bases. CDR3 nucleotides: TGTGCCAGCAGCTTAGTTTTCCGGACAGGGGGCGAACACGAGCAGTACTTC. It specifies CASSLVFRTGGEHEQYF.